Presented here are 20 T cell receptor beta chains from one specimen sequenced in a study of cytomegalovirus exposure and HLA in healthy donors. PCR used 60 Vbeta primers and 13 Jbeta primers. Produced via immunoSEQ multiplex PCR; TCRdb's table is partial and in-frame only. The table records some 130,000 clones, roughly 82% of them present only once. The specimen sequenced was PBMCs. All receptors come from a young man in good health and CMV-seronegative.

This clone was counted only a few times. The V call is TRBV7-2, the J call TRBJ1-1; D may be TRBD1 (6 bases). The V end was cut by 7 bases, the J end by 4 bases, with 22 bases between. CDR3 length: 16 amino acids. Germline V gene lookup returns CDR1 SGHTA and CDR2 FQGNSA. The CDR3 loop reads CASIRSTGMVSTEAFF. The CDR3 nucleotides read TGTGCCAGCATCAGGTCGACAGGAATGGTGAGCACTGAAGCTTTCTTT.

This clone was seen once. The V and J genes are TRBV7-3 and TRBJ1-1; D gene uncertain. Germline assignment: CDR1 SGHTA and CDR2 FQGTGA. The CDR3 is made up of 10 amino acids. CDR3 in DNA: TGTTTATTAGTGAACACTGAAGCTTTCTTT. Amino acid sequence: CLLVNTEAFF.

The V and J genes are TRBV4-1 and TRBJ1-2; perhaps TRBD1 as D (6 bases). This CDR3 comprises 14 residues. Deletions cut 0 bases from V and 7 bases from J, with 12 bases between. Germline V gene sequence: CDR1 MGHRA, CDR2 YSYEKL. The CDR3 DNA reads as TGCGCCAGCAGCCAAGAAAACAGGGACCGTGGCTACACCTTC. This codes for CASSQENRDRGYTF.

A remark on this clone: Different DNA sequences within this sample yield the same CDR3. V gene TRBV15 combines with J gene TRBJ2-2, with 11 bases that match TRBD2. Trimming cost V 3 bases and J 2 bases; bases outside gene matches: 8. CDR3 length: 18 amino acids. Looked up from germline, CDR1 is LNHNV and CDR2 is YYDKDF (reference sequence). DNA for the CDR3: TGTGCCACCAGCAGTCCAGGACTAGCGGGCGTTAACACCGGGGAGCTGTTTTTT. This sequence encodes CATSSPGLAGVNTGELFF.

The chain employs TRBV5-1 and TRBJ1-3; D is undetermined. The CDR3 runs to 18 residues. Germline V gives CDR1 SGHRS, CDR2 YFSETQ. V was clipped by 2 bases and J by 4 bases, with 22 bases between them. DNA for the CDR3: TGCGCCAGCAGCTTCTCCGCTGTGAACCCCACGGGAGGAAACACCATATATTTT. Protein sequence: CASSFSAVNPTGGNTIYF.

The chain recombines TRBV6-5 with TRBJ2-7, with a tentative D call TRBD1 (6 bases). CDR3 size: 14 residues. V lost 7 bases and J 6 bases, leaving 19 bases between the germline ends. The germline V gene has CDR1 MNHEY and CDR2 SVGAGI. DNA for the CDR3: TGTGCCAGCATCTCGGGGACACCCCCAGGCGAGCAGTACTTC. Translation gives CASISGTPPGEQYF.

The V gene is TRBV7-9, the J gene TRBJ1-4; 10 nucleotides align to TRBD1. The V gene end was trimmed by 2 bases and the J gene end by 7 bases; junction bases not matched to a gene: 4. This CDR3 spans 15 amino acids. Germline-derived CDR1 and CDR2 are SEHNR and FQNEAQ (reference sequence). CDR3 sequence (DNA): TGTGCCAGCAGCTTATGGACAGGGGGTGTTGAAAAACTGTTTTTT. This sequence encodes CASSLWTGGVEKLFF.

This chain connects TRBV5-4 to TRBJ1-1; D uncertain. The CDR3 sequence is 13 residues long. CDR1 is SGHNT and CDR2 is YYREEE in the germline V gene (reference sequence). With 4 bases removed from V and 0 bases from J, the gap between germline ends came to 7 bases. CDR3 DNA sequence: TGTGCCAGCAGCCCATCCCTGAACACTGAAGCTTTCTTT. Translating gives CASSPSLNTEAFF.

This clone has a handful of counts. The rearrangement uses TRBV4-2 and TRBJ2-1; 9 bases align to TRBD1. Germline CDR1 reads LGHNA; CDR2 reads YNFKEQ. This CDR3 has 16 amino acids. V gave up 2 bases and J gave up 9 bases; unmatched junction bases: 11. The chain's CDR3 is CASSQLTGTGKGEQFF. In nucleotides, the CDR3 is TGTGCCAGCAGCCAACTCACCGGGACAGGGAAAGGTGAGCAGTTCTTC.

V gene TRBV5-5 combines with J gene TRBJ1-2, with D tentatively TRBD1 (6 bases). CDR1 SGHKS and CDR2 YYEKEE come from the germline V gene (reference sequence). CDR3 length: 14 residues. The germline V and J ends were trimmed by 6 bases and 2 bases, with 14 bases remaining between them. The CDR3 sequence: CASTEGGYNYGYTF. CDR3 nucleotides: TGTGCCAGCACGGAGGGGGGGTACAACTATGGCTACACCTTC.

The chain uses TRBV9 and TRBJ2-3; D gene uncertain. V lost 6 bases and J lost 1, with 12 bases in between. The CDR3 spans 14 residues. The germline CDR1 and CDR2 sequences are SGDLS and YYNGEE. The CDR3 DNA reads as TGTGCCAGCAAATCTGGCGGCCGCACAGATACGCAGTATTTT. Translating it yields CASKSGGRTDTQYF.

The chain couples TRBV7-9 to TRBJ1-2; D call uncertain. Trimming stripped 1 base from V and 4 bases from J, with 4 bases between. The length of the CDR3 is 12 residues. Germline values: CDR1 SEHNR, CDR2 FQNEAQ (reference sequence). The CDR3 bases are TGTGCCAGCAGCTTAGACAGCTATGGCTACACCTTC. It specifies CASSLDSYGYTF. The variable domain in full, completed from reference TRBV7-9 and TRBJ1-2, reads DTGVSQNPRHKITKRGQNVTFRCDPISEHNRLYWYRQTLGQGPEFLTYFQNEAQLEKSRLLSDRFSAERPKGSFSTLEIQRTEQGDSAMYLCASSLDSYGYTFGSGTRLTVV.

J is TRBJ1-2 and V is TRBV7-8; a weak D match, TRBD1 (6 bases). The CDR3 sequence is 16 residues long. CDR1 is SGHVS, CDR2 FQNEAQ, per germline. Trimming pared 2 bases from V and 5 bases from J, leaving 18 bases between. Written as DNA, the CDR3 is TGTGCCAGCAGCTTATCCCCCGGGACACGGTTTTATGGCTACACCTTC. It encodes CASSLSPGTRFYGYTF.

The chain recombines TRBV7-3 with TRBJ1-1; TRBD1 is a possible D gene (5 bases). Germline loops: CDR1 SGHTA, CDR2 FQGTGA. The CDR3 is 18 amino acids. Trimming removed 4 bases from V and 0 bases from J, with 21 bases in between. CDR3: CASSSTVLGGVVNTEAFF. CDR3 in DNA: TGTGCCAGCAGCTCCACCGTTTTGGGGGGTGTAGTGAACACTGAAGCTTTCTTT.

About this clone itself: Within the sample, other DNA sequences also encode this same CDR3. The chain recombines TRBV7-9 with TRBJ2-6; D is unclear. V was trimmed by 5 bases and J by 2 bases, leaving 10 bases between them. CDR1 and CDR2 from the germline V gene are SEHNR and FQNEAQ (reference sequence). CDR3 length: 15 residues. DNA for the CDR3: TGTGCCAGCAGCCTACAGCTACCTGGGGCCAACGTCCTGACTTTC. Protein: CASSLQLPGANVLTF. The full variable domain, its missing parts supplied by reference TRBV7-9 and TRBJ2-6, is DTGVSQNPRHKITKRGQNVTFRCDPISEHNRLYWYRQTLGQGPEFLTYFQNEAQLEKSRLLSDRFSAERPKGSFSTLEIQRTEQGDSAMYLCASSLQLPGANVLTFGAGSRLTVL.

DNA of the CDR3: TGTGCTAGTGGTTTTCTCAATGAGCAGTTCTTC. It encodes CASGFLNEQFF. J is TRBJ2-1 and V is TRBV12-5; no clear D. The CDR3 sequence is 11 residues long. Trimming left V 3 bases short and J 6 bases short, with 3 bases between. Germline loops: CDR1 LGHNT, CDR2 FRNRAP.

This chain connects TRBV5-1 to TRBJ1-1; D gene unclear. Trimming pared 0 bases from V and 7 bases from J, leaving 10 bases between. This CDR3 comprises 13 residues. In germline, CDR1 is SGHRS, CDR2 YFSETQ. CDR3 amino acids: CASSLGGVVEAFF. The DNA of the CDR3 is TGCGCCAGCAGCTTGGGAGGAGTCGTTGAAGCTTTCTTT.

The chain links TRBV6-6 to TRBJ1-5; 9 nucleotides align to TRBD1. V gave up 1 base and J gave up 4 bases; unmatched junction bases: 2. Germline lookup yields CDR1 MNHNY and CDR2 SVGAGI (reference sequence). The CDR3 totals 15 residues. This CDR3 is CASSYWDRVNQPQHF. CDR3 nucleotide sequence: TGTGCCAGCAGTTACTGGGACAGGGTTAATCAGCCCCAGCATTTT.

The CDR3 sequence: CATSRDVGLPYEQFF. The CDR3 DNA reads as TGTGCCACCAGCAGAGATGTGGGCCTACCCTATGAGCAGTTCTTC. The chain uses TRBV15 and TRBJ2-1; D is unresolved. The CDR3 is made up of 15 amino acids. Trimming removed 0 bases from V and 8 bases from J, with 14 bases in between. The germline CDR1 and CDR2 sequences are LNHNV and YYDKDF (reference sequence).

The chain carries TRBV6-6 and TRBJ1-5, with D uncertain. V gave up 4 bases and J gave up 5 bases, with 9 bases separating them. Germline CDR1 is MNHNY and CDR2 is SVGAGI (reference sequence). The CDR3 length is 13 residues. CDR3 sequence reads: CASSSPPDQPQHF. The CDR3, as DNA: TGTGCCAGCAGTTCCCCCCCTGATCAGCCCCAGCATTTT.